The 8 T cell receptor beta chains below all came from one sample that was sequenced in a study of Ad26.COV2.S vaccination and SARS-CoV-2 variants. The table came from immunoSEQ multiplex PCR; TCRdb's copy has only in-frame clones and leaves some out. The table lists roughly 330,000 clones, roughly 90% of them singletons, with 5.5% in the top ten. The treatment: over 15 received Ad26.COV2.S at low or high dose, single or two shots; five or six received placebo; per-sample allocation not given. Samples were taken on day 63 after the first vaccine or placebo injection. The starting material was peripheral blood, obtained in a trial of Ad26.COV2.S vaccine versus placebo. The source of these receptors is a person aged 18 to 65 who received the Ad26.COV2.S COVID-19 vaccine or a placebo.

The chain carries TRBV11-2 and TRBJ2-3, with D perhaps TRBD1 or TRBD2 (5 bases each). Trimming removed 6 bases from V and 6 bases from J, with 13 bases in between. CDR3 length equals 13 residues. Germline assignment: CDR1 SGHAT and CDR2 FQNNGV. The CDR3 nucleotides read TGTGCCAGCAGTCCCGGGGCGGGCGATACGCAGTATTTT. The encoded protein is CASSPGAGDTQYF.

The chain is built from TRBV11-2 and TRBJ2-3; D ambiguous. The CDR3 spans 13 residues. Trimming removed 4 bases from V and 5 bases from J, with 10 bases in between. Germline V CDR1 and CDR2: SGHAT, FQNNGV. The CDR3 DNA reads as TGTGCCAGCAGCTATTCATTGAGAGATACGCAGTATTTT. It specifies CASSYSLRDTQYF.

Here the CDR3 DNA reads TGTGCCAGCAGCCCTTACCCTAGCGGTGGCACAGATACGCAGTATTTT. Its protein product is CASSPYPSGGTDTQYF. The V and J genes are TRBV11-2 and TRBJ2-3, with 7 bases matching TRBD2. The trim removed 5 bases at V and 1 base at J, leaving 9 bases unmatched. Germline loops: CDR1 SGHAT, CDR2 FQNNGV. The CDR3 is made up of 16 amino acids.

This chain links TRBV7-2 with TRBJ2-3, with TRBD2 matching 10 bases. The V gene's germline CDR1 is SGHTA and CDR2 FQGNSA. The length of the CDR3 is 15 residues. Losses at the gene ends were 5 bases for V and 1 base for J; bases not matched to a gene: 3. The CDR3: CASSLGLAGTDTQYF. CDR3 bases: TGTGCCAGCAGCCTTGGACTAGCGGGCACAGATACGCAGTATTTT.

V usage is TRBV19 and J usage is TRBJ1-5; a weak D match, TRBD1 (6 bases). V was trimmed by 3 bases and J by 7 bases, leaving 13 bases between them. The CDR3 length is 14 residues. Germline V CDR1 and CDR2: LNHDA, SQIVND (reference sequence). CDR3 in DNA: TGTGCCAGTAGTATTTTGCCAGGGGTACAGCCCCAGCATTTT. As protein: CASSILPGVQPQHF.

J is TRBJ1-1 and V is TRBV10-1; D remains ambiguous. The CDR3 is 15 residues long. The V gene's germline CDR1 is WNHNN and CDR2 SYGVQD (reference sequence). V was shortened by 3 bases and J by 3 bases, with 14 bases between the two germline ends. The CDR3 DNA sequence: TGCGCCAGCAGTGAAAATCTAGGACGGTACACTGAAGCTTTCTTT. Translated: CASSENLGRYTEAFF.

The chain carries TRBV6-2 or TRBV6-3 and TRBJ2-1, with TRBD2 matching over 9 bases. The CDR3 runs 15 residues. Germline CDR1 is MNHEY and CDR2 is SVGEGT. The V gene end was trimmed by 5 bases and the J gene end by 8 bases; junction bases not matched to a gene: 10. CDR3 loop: CASSPVAGGSYEQFF. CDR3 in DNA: TGTGCCAGCAGTCCGGTGGCGGGGGGGTCGTATGAGCAGTTCTTC.

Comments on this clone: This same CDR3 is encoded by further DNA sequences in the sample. This CDR3 is CASSPGQENTEAFF. CDR3 DNA: TGTGCCAGCTCCCCCGGACAGGAGAACACTGAAGCTTTCTTT. The gene calls are TRBV18 and TRBJ1-1; the match to TRBD1 covers 7 bases. The length of the CDR3 is 14 residues. The J segment lost 1 base and the V segment lost 6 bases, leaving 5 bases of the junction unmatched. The V gene's germline CDR1 is KGHSH and CDR2 LQKENI. Based on the CDR3 plus reference TRBV18 and TRBJ1-1, the full variable domain is NAGVMQNPRHLVRRRGQEARLRCSPMKGHSHVYWYRQLPEEGLKFMVYLQKENIIDESGMPKERFSAEFPKEGPSILRIQQVVRGDSAAYFCASSPGQENTEAFFGQGTRLTVV.